The source of this TCR beta chain is a study of T cell responses to AZD1222 COVID-19 vaccine. The CDR3 totals 16 residues. The ends lost 5 bases at V and 2 bases at J; junction bases unmatched: 7. Germline V gene lookup returns CDR1 SGHTA and CDR2 FQGNSA. Profiling relied on immunoSEQ multiplex PCR, and the TCRdb table lists in-frame clones only, not all of them. The profile shows about 140,000 clones, about 94% of them singletons. The TCR comes from an adult who received the AZD1222 COVID-19 vaccine. The rearrangement links TRBV7-2 to TRBJ2-2; 8 bases line up with TRBD2. Sequencing was performed on peripheral blood, taken 28 days after the second AZD1222 dose. CDR3 DNA: TGTGCCAGCAGCCCACGGGGGGGCCCTAACACCGGGGAGCTGTTTTTT. Its protein product is CASSPRGGPNTGELFF.